Detailed here is one TCR beta chain. What antigen it recognizes has not been identified. No much larger clonotype is one base removed from it; base qualities were not supplied. This record comes from a study of T cells in Graves' hyperthyroidism and ophthalmopathy (dated by TCRdb to between 2018 and 2020). At the level of the whole study: Peripheral blood was collected at initial diagnosis, before any treatment. To identify distinguishing TCR V-J signatures, a discovery cohort of about 100 patients was used, comprising 40 to 45 with Graves' ophthalmopathy and some 60 with stable Graves' hyperthyroidism. An independent validation cohort of about 20 hyperthyroidism patients and approximately 17 patients who later progressed to ophthalmopathy tested prospective prediction of ophthalmopathy. The roughly 100 discovery patients were randomly split 7:3 into training and test sets. Following sampling, methimazole starting at 30 mg daily was given to hyperthyroidism patients, and high-dose intravenous methylprednisolone was given to ophthalmopathy patients. According to the paper, TCR Vbeta CDR3 sequencing was carried out on approximately 140 peripheral blood samples, which came from some 41 ophthalmopathy, around 74 hyperthyroidism and approximately 17 progressor patients. Thyroid tissue and blood T-cell repertoires from about six Graves' hyperthyroidism patients were also compared in the study. Study-wide conclusions, independent of this receptor: In validation, progression to ophthalmopathy was predicted by the model with 70% to 71% sensitivity and 72% to 80% specificity, a median of approximately 6.5 months before onset. Most expanded thyroid clonotypes (frequency above 0.001) were also detected in blood, suggesting blood repertoires may reflect thyroid immune responses. A 13 V-J signature model separated ophthalmopathy from stable hyperthyroidism, with 87.88% sensitivity and about 81% specificity in cross-validation and 80%/75% in testing. Sample size was not statistically predetermined, and blinding of investigators to group allocation was not performed.

CDR1 and CDR2, looked up from the germline V gene, are SGHVS and FQNEAQ. At the junction V is shortened by 1 base and J by 8 bases, with 29 bases in between. The CDR3 numbers 20 residues from cysteine through phenylalanine. The DNA shown is the 60-base CDR3, in frame from base 1. The hyperthyroidism patients were between 18 and 65 years old and newly diagnosed, with a disease duration of less than 2 months. Any patient with an uncontrolled infection, another autoimmune disease, pregnancy or lactation was excluded. Clinical symptoms, serum thyroxine and TRAb, thyroid ultrasound, and orbital computed tomography formed the basis for the diagnoses. Blood from progressor patients was drawn when they were first diagnosed with hyperthyroidism, before any ophthalmopathy symptoms appeared. Ficoll-Paque density gradient centrifugation was used to isolate PBMCs from approximately 10 ml of fresh peripheral blood. Progressor patients were defined as those initially diagnosed with Graves' hyperthyroidism in whom ophthalmopathy developed during follow-up. Total RNA was extracted with Trizol reagent, and quality was checked on an Agilent 2100 Bioanalyzer.

TCR beta CDR3 regions were amplified from RNA transcripts. The TCR CDR3 was subjected to a first round of RT-PCR using the HTBI primer set and the Qiagen OneStep RT-PCR kit. The libraries were constructed in a second round of multiplex PCR and then size-selected and purified. Sequencing of the libraries was done on an Illumina HiSeq2000 using paired-end 100 bp reads. Processing in the source paper ran as follows. SOAPnuke was used to process the raw data, with reads discarded if the reads contained adapters or uncalled bases, had a mean Phred below 15, or lacked an exact constant-primer or identifier match. High-quality paired reads were merged with COPE v1.2.5, and unique nucleotide sequences were defined as clonotypes. MiTCR v1.1 was used to align clonotypes to the IMGT TRBV, TRBD and TRBJ reference segments. Analysis was restricted to V-J combinations with a frequency above 0.0001, which covered about 99% of repertoires. The TCS score was defined as F50 (clonal expansion) divided by E x V (chaos), with BLOSUM62-based TCRdist calculated between CDR3 peptides within each V-J. Welch's t-statistics and random forest reduced several hundred V-J features to 13, which were used in a naive Bayes classifier (R e1071). TCRdb itself trimmed the public reads at Q25 with fastp, ran MiXCR and retained productive beta chains. CDR3 protein sequences are deduplicated, and each keeps its most common genes and DNA. These V and J calls derive from TCRdb rather than the authors' analysis. This sample is represented by about 400,000 distinct CDR3 sequences; 15% to 18% of them were singletons. The ten largest clones take up around a quarter of the sample.

Sequencing input: blood. The rearrangement combines TRBV7-8 with TRBJ1-4, with an unclear D gene assignment. This receptor was obtained from a young woman with Graves' hyperthyroidism that later progressed to Graves' ophthalmopathy. The DNA sequence is as follows: TGTGCCAGCAGCTTAGAGGAGCCGGGCCTAAGCTTTGTACTTTCAGAAAAACTGTTTTTT. The translation is CASSLEEPGLSFVLSEKLFF.